The text below deals with one TCR beta chain. Co-extracted RNA and DNA came from roughly 21-30 mg of unsorted bulk tissue. The cohort consisted of patients whose primary liver carcinoma was surgically resected. This record belongs to a study of tumor-infiltrating lymphocytes in primary liver carcinoma. With a constant-region primer, TCR beta cDNA was made from approximately 510 ng of total RNA. Three-round nested multiplex PCR performed with slightly modified ARM-PCR produced the TCR beta libraries. The two initial PCR rounds, about 9 cycles each, used TRBV1-TRBV30 forward and C-beta reverse primers. TCRdb re-called the multiplex PCR reads through MiXCR, storing one row per CDR3 protein. The repertoire consists of fewer than 90,000 distinct CDR3 sequences, with more than 65% occurring once and the leading ten covering 15% to 20%. This CDR3 is 13 amino acids long. Trimming stripped 6 bases from V and 9 bases from J, with 18 bases between.

Sample: liver tumor tissue from sampling region 1. The subset here: tumor region T1, superior pole. The chain couples TRBV12-3 or TRBV12-4 to TRBJ2-7; possibly TRBD2 for D (6 bases). The receptor was isolated from a man in his forties with primary liver carcinoma and hepatitis B virus infection. The CDR3 DNA reads TGTGCCAGCAGCTTGTGGGAGGCCTATGGGCAGTACTTC. This translates into CASSLWEAYGQYF.